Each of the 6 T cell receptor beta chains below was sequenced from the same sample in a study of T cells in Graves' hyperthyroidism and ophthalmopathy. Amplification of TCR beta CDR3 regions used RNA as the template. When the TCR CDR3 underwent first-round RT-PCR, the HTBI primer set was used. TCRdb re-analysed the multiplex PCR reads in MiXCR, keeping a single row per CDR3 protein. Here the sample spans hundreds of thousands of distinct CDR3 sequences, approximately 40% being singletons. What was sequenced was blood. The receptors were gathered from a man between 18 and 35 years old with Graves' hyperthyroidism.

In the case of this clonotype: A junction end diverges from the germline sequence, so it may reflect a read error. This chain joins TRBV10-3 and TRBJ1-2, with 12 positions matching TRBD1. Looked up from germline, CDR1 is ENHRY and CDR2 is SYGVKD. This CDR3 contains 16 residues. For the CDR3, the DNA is TGTGCCAGCAGTGGGGGGACAGGGGGCGACAACTATGGCTACACCTTC. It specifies CASSGGTGGDNYGYTF.

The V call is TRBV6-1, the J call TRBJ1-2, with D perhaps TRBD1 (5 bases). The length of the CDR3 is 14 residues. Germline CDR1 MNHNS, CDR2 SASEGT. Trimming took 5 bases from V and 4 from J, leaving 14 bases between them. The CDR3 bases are TGTGCCAGCAGTTACCGGGACTCCCTCTATGGCTACACCTTC. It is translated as CASSYRDSLYGYTF.

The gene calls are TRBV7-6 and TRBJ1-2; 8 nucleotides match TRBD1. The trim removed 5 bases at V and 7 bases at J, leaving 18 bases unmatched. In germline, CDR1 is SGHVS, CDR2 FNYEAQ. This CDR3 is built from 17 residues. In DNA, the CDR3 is TGTGCCAGCAGCCCCAGACCTCCGGACAGGGACGTCTTTGGCTACACCTTC. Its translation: CASSPRPPDRDVFGYTF. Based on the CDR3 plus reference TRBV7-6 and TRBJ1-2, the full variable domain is GAGVSQSPRYKVTKRGQDVALRCDPISGHVSLYWYRQALGQGPEFLTYFNYEAQQDKSGLPNDRFSAERPEGSISTLTIQRTEQRDSAMYRCASSPRPPDRDVFGYTFGSGTRLTVV.

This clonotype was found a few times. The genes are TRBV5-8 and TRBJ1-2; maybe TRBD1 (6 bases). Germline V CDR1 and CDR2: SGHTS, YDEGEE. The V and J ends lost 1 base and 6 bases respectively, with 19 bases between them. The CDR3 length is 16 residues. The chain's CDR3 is CASSLRGARGRDGYTF. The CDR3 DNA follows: TGTGCCAGCAGCTTGAGAGGTGCCAGGGGCCGAGATGGCTACACCTTC.

CDR3: CSARGDTDYEQYF. In DNA form, the CDR3 reads TGCAGTGCTAGGGGGGATACAGACTACGAGCAGTACTTC. The J gene is TRBJ2-7, the V gene TRBV20-1, with D possibly called TRBD1 or TRBD2 (5 bases each). V lost 3 bases, J lost 3 bases, and 12 bases lay in between. Germline V gives CDR1 DFQATT, CDR2 SNEGSKA (reference sequence). CDR3 length: 13 amino acids.

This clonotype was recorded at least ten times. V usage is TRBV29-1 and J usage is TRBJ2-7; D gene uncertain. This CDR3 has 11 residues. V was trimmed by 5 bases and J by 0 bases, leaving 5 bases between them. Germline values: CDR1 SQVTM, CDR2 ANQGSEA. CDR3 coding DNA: TGCAGCGTTCATAGCTCCTACGAGCAGTACTTC. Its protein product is CSVHSSYEQYF.